This T cell receptor beta chain emerged from a study of T cell responses to AZD1222 COVID-19 vaccine. Study results and limitations: Spike as a whole was targeted by vaccine-associated CD4 TCRs, dominant at 160-218 and 743-854.

Points on this clone: Its antigen is not known.

Sequenced by immunoSEQ multiplex PCR; TCRdb stores in-frame clones only, minus some. The sample consists of some 97,000 clones, 88% of them appearing once. The CDR3 is 17 amino acids. V trimming: 3 bases; J trimming: 0 bases; junction bases outside the gene matches: 11. Germline V lookup: CDR1 SGHRS, CDR2 YFSETQ. The rearrangement joins TRBV5-1 to TRBJ1-1, with 7 bases aligning to TRBD1. Sequences were derived from peripheral blood, sampled on day 0 of AZD1222 vaccination. The sequence was collected from an adult in good health. The CDR3 loop reads CASSSGQPRGMNTEAFF. In DNA form, the CDR3 reads TGCGCCAGCAGCTCGGGACAGCCGAGGGGGATGAACACTGAAGCTTTCTTT.